This passage covers 13 T cell receptor beta chains from one sample sequenced in a study of blood T cell repertoires in COVID-19. Sequencing used immunoSEQ multiplex PCR; TCRdb keeps in-frame clones, though not all of them. The profile shows roughly 300,000 clones, 65% to 90% of them singletons. Source material: PBMCs or T cells enriched from blood (not recorded which). The receptors were gathered from a man younger than 40 who had recovered from COVID-19.

The chain joins TRBV6-5 to TRBJ1-6, with 9 nucleotides matching TRBD1. The trim removed 6 bases at V and 10 bases at J, leaving 7 bases unmatched. The CDR3 length is 14 residues. CDR1 is MNHEY and CDR2 is SVGAGI in the germline V gene. In nucleotides, the CDR3 is TGTGCCAGCAGCCGACAGGGGGTCGACTCACCCCTCCACTTT. This sequence encodes CASSRQGVDSPLHF.

The chain links TRBV2 to TRBJ1-6; 9 bases line up with TRBD1. The ends lost 6 bases at V and 6 bases at J; junction bases unmatched: 6. Germline CDR1 is SNHLY and CDR2 is FYNNEI. There are 15 residues in the CDR3. CDR3 sequence: CASRPGTGINSPLHF. DNA of the CDR3: TGTGCCAGCAGGCCCGGGACAGGGATTAATTCACCCCTCCACTTT.

The chain uses TRBV10-2 and TRBJ2-5; 10 bases match TRBD2. Trimming removed 5 bases from V and 4 bases from J; junction bases left unmatched: 4. In germline, CDR1 is WSHSY, CDR2 SAAADI. The CDR3 loop spans 14 amino acids. CDR3 sequence reads: CASSIIAGGETQYF. The CDR3 DNA sequence: TGCGCCAGCAGTATTATAGCGGGAGGAGAGACCCAGTACTTC.

V usage is TRBV18 and J usage is TRBJ1-2; perhaps TRBD1 as D (6 bases). CDR1 is KGHSH and CDR2 is LQKENI in the germline V gene. The CDR3 consists of 15 residues. Trimming left V 5 bases short and J 4 bases short, with 17 bases between. CDR3: CASSAEGDATYGYTF. As DNA, the CDR3 is TGTGCCAGCTCAGCCGAGGGGGACGCTACCTATGGCTACACCTTC.

The count of this clone is one. CDR3: CATSDGQGPSETQYF. Here the CDR3 DNA reads TGTGCCACCAGTGACGGACAGGGTCCCTCCGAGACCCAGTACTTC. The gene calls are TRBV24-1 and TRBJ2-5; 8 positions match TRBD1. Germline V gives CDR1 KGHDR, CDR2 SFDVKD. This CDR3 contains 15 residues. The J segment lost 5 bases and the V segment lost 4 bases, leaving 8 bases of the junction unmatched.

The chain recombines TRBV18 with TRBJ1-1; D not resolved. The V end lost 2 bases, the J end lost 6 bases, and 4 bases lay between the germline ends. This CDR3 region has 11 residues. The V gene's germline CDR1 is KGHSH and CDR2 LQKENI. CDR3 amino acids: CASSPEAEAFF. The CDR3 region has the DNA TGTGCCAGCTCACCAGAGGCTGAAGCTTTCTTT. The full variable domain, with the rest looked up from reference TRBV18 and TRBJ1-1, is NAGVMQNPRHLVRRRGQEARLRCSPMKGHSHVYWYRQLPEEGLKFMVYLQKENIIDESGMPKERFSAEFPKEGPSILRIQQVVRGDSAAYFCASSPEAEAFFGQGTRLTVV.

The rearrangement links TRBV20-1 to TRBJ2-7, with D unclear. Per the germline V gene, CDR1 is DFQATT and CDR2 is SNEGSKA (reference sequence). Trimming removed 6 bases from V and 5 bases from J, with 11 bases in between. The CDR3 length is 11 residues. The CDR3 DNA reads TGCAGTGCCAACTCCGTCCACGAGCAGTACTTC. Protein product: CSANSVHEQYF.

This CDR3 is CASNQLTGERLGGDTQYF. DNA for the CDR3: TGTGCCAGCAACCAATTGACAGGGGAAAGGTTAGGTGGAGATACGCAGTATTTT. J is TRBJ2-3 and V is TRBV7-9; 8 bases map to TRBD1. Germline V lookup: CDR1 SEHNR, CDR2 FQNEAQ (reference sequence). The trim removed 7 bases at V and 5 bases at J, leaving 20 bases unmatched. The CDR3 sequence is 18 residues long.

The V and J genes are TRBV12-3 or TRBV12-4 and TRBJ1-1, with a tentative D call TRBD1 (5 bases). Between the trimmed V and J ends, which lost 6 bases and 5 bases, there was a span of 13 bases. The CDR3 has 13 amino acids. CDR3 sequence: CASRQSGKTEAFF. CDR3 DNA: TGTGCCAGCAGACAATCAGGGAAGACTGAAGCTTTCTTT.

The chain has TRBV5-1 and TRBJ1-3; unclear D gene. V dropped 7 bases and J dropped 0 bases, with 14 bases sitting between them. The CDR3 is made up of 15 amino acids. Germline CDR1 and CDR2: SGHRS and YFSETQ. The CDR3 nucleotides read TGCGCCAGCTCCCTTCCAGCGAGCTCTGGAAACACCATATATTTT. Translation: CASSLPASSGNTIYF.

The V call is TRBV24-1, the J call TRBJ1-5, with D possibly being TRBD1 (6 bases). This CDR3 is 15 amino acids long. Germline-derived CDR1 and CDR2 are KGHDR and SFDVKD. Trimming stripped 5 bases from V and 0 bases from J, with 10 bases between. The CDR3 nucleotides are TGTGCCACCAGTGCCAGGGGTTATAGCAATCAGCCCCAGCATTTT. Translation gives CATSARGYSNQPQHF.

The chain employs TRBV19 and TRBJ1-5; D uncertain. Germline CDR1 reads LNHDA; CDR2 reads SQIVND (reference sequence). CDR3 length: 13 amino acids. V was clipped by 5 bases and J by 4 bases, with 9 bases between them. The CDR3 sequence is CASSDVANQPQHF. The CDR3 DNA reads as TGTGCCAGTAGTGACGTAGCAAATCAGCCCCAGCATTTT.

The rearrangement links TRBV6-5 to TRBJ2-2; 7 bases are shared with TRBD1. The J segment lost 4 bases and the V segment lost 2 bases, leaving 4 bases of the junction unmatched. CDR3 length: 15 residues. The V gene's germline CDR1 is MNHEY and CDR2 SVGAGI. Here the CDR3 DNA reads TGTGCCAGCAGTTACGAGGGGGCCGGCACCGGGGAGCTGTTTTTT. Protein product: CASSYEGAGTGELFF.